The rows below give T cell receptor beta chains drawn from one sample of a study of T cell responses to AZD1222 COVID-19 vaccine. Sequencing used immunoSEQ multiplex PCR; TCRdb keeps in-frame clones, though not all of them. The profile shows more than 150,000 clones, 75% to 90% of them singletons. The sample here was peripheral blood, taken after recovery from COVID-19. These receptors came from an adult who had recovered from COVID-19. The CDR3 runs from the conserved cysteine through the conserved F or W. Fields, in order: V gene, J gene, CDR3 protein.

TRBV9	TRBJ2-1	CASSARQGISYNEQFF
TRBV28	TRBJ2-7	CASGRGVGYEQYF
TRBV2	TRBJ2-2	CASSPMSRRTGELFF
TRBV18	TRBJ1-2	CASSPGQGGLYGYTF
TRBV29-1	TRBJ1-1	CSVEKDLNTEAFF
TRBV7-2	TRBJ1-2	CASSLGGGLSNYGYTF
TRBV7-8	TRBJ2-7	CASSSVLGEAYYEQYF
TRBV15	TRBJ1-1	CATRPGGARNTEAFF
TRBV4-3	TRBJ1-2	CASSQDLGSHGYTF
TRBV28	TRBJ2-4	CASSLNPGAKNIQYF
TRBV6-5	TRBJ1-3	CASYRDTGNTIYF
TRBV7-9	TRBJ1-1	CASTSMGGGTEAFF
TRBV5-6	TRBJ1-2	CASSPGRTGGYTF
TRBV5-1	TRBJ2-1	CASSRTLAGGFNEQFF
TRBV27	TRBJ2-2	CASSWSRGTGELFF
TRBV15	TRBJ2-6	CATSREGGSGANVLTF